This T cell receptor (beta chain) was sequenced for a study of early T cells in non-severe SARS-CoV-2 infection. This clonotype came up many times. The CDR3 contains 14 residues. V dropped 3 bases and J dropped 2 bases, with 14 bases sitting between them. Germline CDR1 and CDR2: DFQATT and SNEGSKA (reference sequence). In the library, individual cDNA molecules carried attached unique molecular identifiers. TCRdb processed the 5' RACE reads anew with MiXCR; each CDR3 protein has one entry. The sample lists about 48,000 distinct CDR3 sequences; 5% to 6% were seen once. The receptor comes from an adult who was a healthcare worker with PCR-confirmed SARS-CoV-2 infection or an uninfected control (not recorded which). V gene TRBV20-1 combines with J gene TRBJ2-7; no clear D. This material consisted of whole blood, taken at baseline. The CDR3 loop is CSASFPLGAYEQYF. CDR3 nucleotides: TGCAGTGCTAGTTTTCCCCTGGGCGCCTACGAGCAGTACTTC.